This T cell receptor beta chain is from a study of shared clonotypes between healthy human individuals. Study results and limitations: Read depth was anticipated to influence clonotype sharing among donors.

Per germline, CDR1 SGHRS and CDR2 YFSETQ. CDR3 length: 13 amino acids. Trimming removed 4 bases from V and 5 bases from J; junction bases left unmatched: 3. This clone was observed a few times. Its antigen is unknown. Only in-frame clones appear in the TCRdb table, and some are missing; sequencing was by immunoSEQ multiplex PCR. Among about 330,000 clones, about 74% were seen once, and the ten largest hold under 13%. This chain links TRBV5-1 with TRBJ2-1; TRBD2 aligns across 7 bases. The sequenced sample consisted of memory CD4+ T cells sorted from blood. Subset reported: CD45RA-negative fraction. The sequence derives from a man between 25 and 39 years old in good health. The CDR3 sequence is CASSLADNNEQFF. As DNA, the CDR3 is TGCGCCAGCAGCCTAGCGGATAACAATGAGCAGTTCTTC.